This T cell receptor (beta chain) emerged from a study of graft-versus-host responses after intestinal transplantation. TCRdb's table, derived via immunoSEQ multiplex PCR, lists solely in-frame clones and lacks some. The sample consists of tens of thousands of clones, around 87% of them appearing once. Researchers processed graft tissue to release intraepithelial and lamina propria lymphocytes. Per germline, CDR1 MNHNS and CDR2 SASEGT. This CDR3 contains 17 residues. Trimming shortened V by 2 bases and J by 4 bases, and 18 bases separated the two germline ends. The rearrangement joins TRBV6-1 to TRBJ2-1; D gene uncertain. The source material was ileum tissue, sampled approximately 200 days after intestinal transplant. This clonotype was obtained from a human patient who received an intestinal transplant, so some T cells may come from the graft donor. Here the CDR3 DNA reads TGTGCCAGCAGTGAAAAGGGATTCGGTGGGCTGTACAATGAGCAGTTCTTC. Protein product: CASSEKGFGGLYNEQFF.